The clone carrying this T cell receptor (beta chain) was detected ten times or more. Its antigen remains unknown. The entry originates in a study of T-cell memory formation after mild COVID-19. Background on the study: Clusters of TCRs were largely donor specific.

The CDR3 runs 14 residues. The germline CDR1 and CDR2 sequences are SGHVS and FQNEAQ. V was trimmed by 1 base and J by 2 bases, leaving 8 bases between them. Study observations and caveats: Shrinking CD4+ clones were chiefly CM and EM; CD8+ ones were chiefly EMRA. Memory cells collected pre-infection included some clones that later responded, suggesting cross-reactive memory joined.

Barcoded TCR alpha and TCR beta cDNA libraries with UMIs came from 5'RACE using constant-segment primers. MiXCR, run by TCRdb on the 5' RACE reads, gives a single entry per CDR3 protein. The sample has approximately 300,000 distinct CDR3 sequences, more than 15% seen once; the top ten hold 20% to 25%. The chain is built from TRBV7-8 and TRBJ1-1; no firm D call. The origin of this receptor is a man between 18 and 35 years old who had mild COVID-19 (a few samples of this study predate the infection). Cell type and time point are not known. Sequencing was performed on PBMCs or a T cell subset sorted from them (not recorded which). The chain's CDR3 is CASSLDHGNTEAFF. CDR3 in DNA: TGTGCCAGCAGCTTAGATCATGGCAACACTGAAGCTTTCTTT.